This TCR beta chain came from a study of blood T cell repertoires in COVID-19 (dated by TCRdb to the early 2020s). For context, the study as a whole: The collaborator samples originated in the United States, Italy and Spain and spanned the acute and convalescent phases of COVID-19. The dataset comprised deeply sampled blood TCRbeta repertoires from subjects exposed to, actively infected with, or recovered from COVID-19. The samples were drawn from two sources: the first 160 participants of the ongoing ImmuneRACE study, and fewer than 1,500 subjects contributed by 6 global collaborators. Where HLA class I and class II types were available, the types were taken from metadata supplied by the sample provider, not from assay-based typing. A freely available public database, intended as a resource for researchers studying the immune response to SARS-CoV-2, is where the repertoires were released. The prospective study material was composed of cDNA or gDNA derived from T cells, B-cell-depleted T cells, or PBMCs. Sample metadata almost always included a de-identified subject ID, COVID-19 status, age in years and sex. The paper's findings and limits, for the study overall: Clinical and demographic metadata were provided uncurated, with the amount varying by source and participant.

Each collaborating institution followed its own protocols to collect whole blood in K2EDTA tubes. For TCRbeta analysis, collaborator samples were shipped as frozen whole blood, as isolated PBMCs, or as DNA extracted from either sample type. TCRbeta CDR3 regions were amplified from genomic DNA using the immunoSEQ Assay, a bias-controlled multiplex PCR. Regarding the original processing steps: The number of nucleated cells in each sample was estimated by amplification of reference gene primers within the assay. To quantify the absolute abundance of each unique TCRbeta CDR3 rearrangement, sequence reads were collapsed and filtered. For each sample, productive Simpson clonality was calculated as the square root of Simpson's diversity index across productive rearrangements. The source is immuneACCESS, and TCRdb retained only in-frame sequences with V and J called. Part of the clones is not carried over; for the studies checked, unresolved V genes explain less than half of this, and the remainder is unexplained. V and J calls and clone size come straight from that table; D and trimming were deduced from the DNA. The sample contains 65,000 to 95,000 clones, roughly 80% of them found a single time. About 11% of the sample is in the top ten clones.

A word on this clone: Its antigen remains undetermined. Nothing much larger sits one base from this clone, and base qualities are not available.

Spanning cysteine to phenylalanine, the CDR3 consists of 19 amino acids. Left in the record is the CDR3 DNA by itself, 57 bases read in frame from the first base. The clonotype comes from a woman in her thirties or forties with active or convalescent COVID-19. The chain links TRBV21-1 with TRBJ1-5; TRBD1, the D gene given by the table, was not confirmed from the DNA. TRBV21-1 corresponds to a pseudogene. The specimen sequenced was peripheral blood. The DNA is as follows: TGTGCCAGCAGCAAAGCGCTTTTTGGCAGGGTTAATAGCAATCAGCCCCAGCATTTT. This yields the protein CASSKALFGRVNSNQPQHF.